The T cell receptor beta chain under discussion was sequenced for a study of healthy donors' naive CD4 and CD8 T cells. Study-wide results and caveats: Most V and J genes were reportedly biased between naive CD4+ and CD8+ cells.

CDR1 KGHSH and CDR2 LQKENI come from the germline V gene. J gave up 4 bases and V 0 bases, and 4 bases lay outside the gene matches. CDR3 length: 15 amino acids. In regard to this clonotype: Its matching antigen is unknown.

Starting from about 470 ng of total RNA, TCR libraries were made with linear amplification. Authors' processing steps: From roughly 5 healthy donors, 78,498 rearranged TCR alpha transcripts were sequenced. One entry per CDR3 protein results from TCRdb running MiXCR on the reads. These V and J calls are TCRdb output, not the study's own analysis. The top ten clones hold roughly 2.3% of a sample with roughly 200,000 distinct CDR3 sequences, 65% to 75% of them seen once. CD4+CD8-CD45RO-CD45RA+ cells were naive CD4+; CD8+CD4-CD45RA+CD27bright cells were naive CD8+. The receptor was derived from a pool of human donors in good health; the sample pools cells from several healthy donors. The J gene is TRBJ2-5, the V gene TRBV18, with 8 bases matching TRBD1. Sequencing was done on a sample of naive CD4+ and CD8+ T cells sorted from blood, pooled from several donors. The CDR3, as DNA: TGTGCCAGCTCACCACCGACAGGGGTTGGAGAGACCCAGTACTTC. Translating it yields CASSPPTGVGETQYF.